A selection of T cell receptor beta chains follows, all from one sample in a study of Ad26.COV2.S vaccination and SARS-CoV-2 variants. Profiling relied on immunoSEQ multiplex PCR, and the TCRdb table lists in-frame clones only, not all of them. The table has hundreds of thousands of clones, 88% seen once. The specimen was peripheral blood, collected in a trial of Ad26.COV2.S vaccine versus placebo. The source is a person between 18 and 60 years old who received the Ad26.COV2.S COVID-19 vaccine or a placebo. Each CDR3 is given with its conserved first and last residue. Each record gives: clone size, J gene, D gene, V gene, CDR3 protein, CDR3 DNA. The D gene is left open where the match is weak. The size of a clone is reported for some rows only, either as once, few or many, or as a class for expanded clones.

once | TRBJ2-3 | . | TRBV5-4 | CASSAWGRGADTQYF | TGTGCCAGCAGCGCCTGGGGCAGGGGCGCAGATACGCAGTATTTT
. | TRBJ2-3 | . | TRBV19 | CASSWLGPDTQYF | TGTGCCAGTAGTTGGTTAGGGCCAGATACGCAGTATTTT
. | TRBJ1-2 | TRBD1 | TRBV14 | CASSQGPGGTYGYTF | TGTGCCAGCAGCCAAGGTCCAGGGGGCACCTATGGCTACACCTTC
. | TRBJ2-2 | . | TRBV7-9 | CASSSARGAELFF | TGTGCCAGCAGCTCCGCTCGAGGGGCGGAGCTGTTTTTT
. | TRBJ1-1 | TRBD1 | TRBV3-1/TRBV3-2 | CASSQPGQTLNTEAFF | TGTGCCAGCAGCCAACCGGGACAGACATTGAACACTGAAGCTTTCTTT
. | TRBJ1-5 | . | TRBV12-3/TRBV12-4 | CASSLDSNQPQHF | TGTGCCAGCAGCCTAGACAGTAATCAGCCCCAGCATTTT
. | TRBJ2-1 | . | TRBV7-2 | CASSQRGDNNEQFF | TGTGCCAGCAGCCAACGGGGGGACAACAATGAGCAGTTCTTC
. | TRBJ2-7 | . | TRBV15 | CATSRDYRASGEQYF | TGTGCCACCAGCAGAGATTACAGGGCTTCGGGGGAGCAGTACTTC
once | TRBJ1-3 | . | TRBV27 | CASSPNGRFSGNTIYF | TGTGCCAGCAGCCCTAACGGACGGTTCTCTGGAAACACCATATATTTT
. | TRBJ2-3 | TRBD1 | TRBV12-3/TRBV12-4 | CASSGTVTDTQYF | TGTGCCAGCAGCGGGACAGTCACAGATACGCAGTATTTT
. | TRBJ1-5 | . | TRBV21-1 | CASSIQGQPQHF | TGTGCCAGCAGCATACAGGGACAGCCCCAGCATTTT
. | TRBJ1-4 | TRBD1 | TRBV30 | CAWTDRGGTNEKLFF | TGTGCCTGGACGGACAGGGGAGGGACTAATGAAAAACTGTTTTTT
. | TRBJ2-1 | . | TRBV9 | CASSLNGNNEQFF | TGTGCCAGCAGCCTTAACGGAAACAATGAGCAGTTCTTC
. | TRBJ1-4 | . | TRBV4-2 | CASSRTYTATNEKLFF | TGTGCCAGCAGCCGCACTTACACAGCAACTAATGAAAAACTGTTTTTT
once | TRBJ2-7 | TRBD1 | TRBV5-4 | CASSLAALGTGGREQYF | TGTGCCAGCAGCTTGGCGGCCCTGGGGACAGGGGGAAGGGAGCAGTACTTC
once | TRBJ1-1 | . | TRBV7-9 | CASSGLRGRTEAFF | TGTGCCAGCAGCGGGCTCAGGGGCCGCACTGAAGCTTTCTTT
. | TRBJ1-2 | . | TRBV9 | CASSGLGGYTF | TGTGCCAGCAGCGGCCTGGGAGGCTACACCTTC
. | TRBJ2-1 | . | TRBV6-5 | CASSYSIVRNEQFF | TGTGCCAGCAGTTATAGCATTGTCCGCAATGAGCAGTTCTTC
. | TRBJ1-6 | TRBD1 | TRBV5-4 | CASSFDRGDSPLHF | TGTGCCAGCAGCTTTGACAGGGGTGATTCACCCCTCCACTTT
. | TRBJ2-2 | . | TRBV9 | CASTPDGFNTGELFF | TGTGCCAGCACCCCCGACGGATTTAACACCGGGGAGCTGTTTTTT
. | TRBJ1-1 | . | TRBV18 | CASSPPAAGAGFVVEAFF | TGTGCCAGCTCACCTCCGGCAGCTGGGGCAGGGTTTGTAGTTGAAGCTTTCTTT
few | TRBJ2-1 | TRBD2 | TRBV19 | CASSISLAGYEQFF | TGTGCCAGTAGTATTTCACTAGCGGGATATGAGCAGTTCTTC
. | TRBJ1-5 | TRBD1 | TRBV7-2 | CATALLAGQVAQPQHF | TGTGCGACTGCACTCTTGGCGGGACAGGTCGCTCAGCCCCAGCATTTT
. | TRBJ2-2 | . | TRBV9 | CASSVEGQTGELFF | TGTGCCAGCAGCGTAGAAGGGCAGACCGGGGAGCTGTTTTTT
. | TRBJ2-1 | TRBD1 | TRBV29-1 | CSVAGDSRIYNEQFF | TGCAGCGTTGCCGGGGACAGTCGAATTTACAATGAGCAGTTCTTC
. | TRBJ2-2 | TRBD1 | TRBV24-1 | CATSDPGQGPYTGELFF | TGTGCCACCAGTGATCCTGGACAGGGCCCGTACACCGGGGAGCTGTTTTTT
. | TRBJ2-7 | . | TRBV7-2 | CASSLGTSISYEQYF | TGTGCCAGCAGCCTTGGGACTTCCATCTCCTACGAGCAGTACTTC
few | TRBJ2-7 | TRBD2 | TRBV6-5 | CASTRLAGGSREQYF | TGTGCCAGCACCAGACTAGCGGGGGGGTCTCGCGAGCAGTACTTC
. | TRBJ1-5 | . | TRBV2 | CASSSPRLGSNQPQHF | TGTGCCAGCAGTTCCCCCCGTTTGGGTAGCAATCAGCCCCAGCATTTT
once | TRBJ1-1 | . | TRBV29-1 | CSVERKNTEAFF | TGCAGCGTTGAAAGGAAGAACACTGAAGCTTTCTTT
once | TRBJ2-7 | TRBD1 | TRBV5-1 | CASGIFGTGGSEQYF | TGCGCCAGTGGTATTTTCGGGACAGGGGGCTCCGAGCAGTACTTC
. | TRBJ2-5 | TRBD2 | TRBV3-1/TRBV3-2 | CASSQSGLAAKGETQYF | TGTGCCAGCAGCCAATCGGGACTAGCGGCGAAAGGAGAGACCCAGTACTTC
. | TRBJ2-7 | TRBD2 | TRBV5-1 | CASSLGMAGGPEGEQYF | TGCGCCAGCAGCTTGGGGATGGCGGGAGGCCCCGAGGGCGAGCAGTACTTC
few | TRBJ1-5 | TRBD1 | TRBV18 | CASSSRQGDQPQHF | TGTGCCAGCTCATCACGACAGGGCGATCAGCCCCAGCATTTT
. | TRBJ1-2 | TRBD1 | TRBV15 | CATSGTGEGNYGYTF | TGTGCCACCAGCGGGACAGGGGAGGGGAACTATGGCTACACCTTC
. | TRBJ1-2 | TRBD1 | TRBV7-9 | CASSLAGTGGLGYGYTF | TGTGCCAGCAGCCTCGCCGGGACAGGGGGGCTGGGTTATGGCTACACCTTC
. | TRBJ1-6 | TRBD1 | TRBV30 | CAWTKGGYPNSPLHF | TGTGCCTGGACCAAAGGGGGCTATCCTAATTCACCCCTCCACTTT
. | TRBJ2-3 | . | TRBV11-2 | CASTQGHSTDTQYF | TGTGCCAGCACCCAGGGCCACAGCACAGATACGCAGTATTTT
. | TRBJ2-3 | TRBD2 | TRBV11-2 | CASSLARTSGGDTQYF | TGTGCCAGCAGCTTAGCCCGGACTAGCGGTGGAGATACGCAGTATTTT
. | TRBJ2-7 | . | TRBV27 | CASSSRTAVYEQYF | TGTGCCAGCAGTTCTAGGACAGCCGTCTACGAGCAGTACTTC
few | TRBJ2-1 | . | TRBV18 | CASSPRTGAAEAEQFF | TGTGCCAGCTCACCACGCACGGGGGCGGCCGAGGCTGAGCAGTTCTTC
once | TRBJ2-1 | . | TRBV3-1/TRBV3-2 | CASSQSRGTYSYNEQFF | TGTGCCAGCAGCCAATCACGGGGGACCTACTCCTACAATGAGCAGTTCTTC
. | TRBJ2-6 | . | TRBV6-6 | CASSYAQGSGANVLTF | TGTGCCAGCAGTTACGCACAGGGCTCTGGGGCCAACGTCCTGACTTTC
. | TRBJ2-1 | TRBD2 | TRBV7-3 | CASTQTGSGGSYNEQFF | TGTGCCAGCACCCAAACGGGTAGCGGGGGCTCCTACAATGAGCAGTTCTTC
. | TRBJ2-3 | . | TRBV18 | CASSPPRGESTDTQYF | TGTGCCAGCTCACCACCGAGGGGCGAGAGCACAGATACGCAGTATTTT
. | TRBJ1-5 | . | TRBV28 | CASSSNREGSNQPQHF | TGTGCCAGCAGTTCCAACAGGGAGGGCAGCAATCAGCCCCAGCATTTT
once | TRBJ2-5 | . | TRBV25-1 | CASKQGPGETQYF | TGTGCCAGCAAACAGGGACCTGGAGAGACCCAGTACTTC
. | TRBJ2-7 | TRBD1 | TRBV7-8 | CASSSTSSGTGVYEQYF | TGTGCCAGCAGCTCAACTTCCTCCGGGACAGGGGTCTACGAGCAGTACTTC
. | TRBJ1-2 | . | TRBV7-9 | CASSPDSNYGYTF | TGTGCCAGCAGCCCTGACAGTAACTATGGCTACACCTTC